This T cell receptor beta chain was sequenced during a study of T-cell memory formation after mild COVID-19. V lost 2 bases to trimming and J lost 9 bases, with 14 bases between them. The length of the CDR3 is 14 residues. TCRdb reanalysed the 5' RACE reads using MiXCR and keeps one entry per CDR3 protein. The repertoire holds 200,000 to 250,000 distinct CDR3 sequences, more than 8% seen once, with around 3.3% in the top ten. This clonotype has a count of ten or more. The origin of this receptor is a man younger than 30 who had mild COVID-19 (a few samples of this study predate the infection). Cell type and time point are not known. This chain links TRBV12-3 or TRBV12-4 with TRBJ1-5; no reliable D call. Sequenced material: PBMCs or a T cell subset sorted from them (not recorded which). CDR3 sequence reads: CASSLNGVRRPQHF. CDR3 DNA sequence: TGTGCCAGCAGTTTAAACGGGGTACGTCGGCCCCAGCATTTT.